The sequence of this T cell receptor (beta chain) was determined in a study of shared clonotypes between healthy human individuals (dated by TCRdb to the early 2020s). With respect to the entire study: Three men and a couple of women, aged 18 to 49 years, made up the cohort. Per donor, leukapheresis produced somewhere between about 0.8 and 9 billion PBMCs. The study deeply sequenced blood TCR repertoires of five healthy adults to estimate repertoire size and the extent of clonotype sharing between individuals. To increase sequencing depth and limit assay-specific biases, TCR repertoire library preparation and sequencing were carried out by different laboratories using diverse techniques. The paper's findings and limits, for the study overall: Pairwise subsampling indicated that sequencing depth was expected to affect the degree of clonotype sharing among donors. Sampling was limited to blood, and TCR repertoires in tissue likely differ from TCR repertoires in blood. Because the study included a small number of donors, the genetic and exposure-history diversity represented was limited.

In this sample, this clone turned up once. Its cognate antigen has yet to be identified. Qualities for individual bases were not recorded, and no much larger clone is one base off. Healthy HIV-negative adults with no recently reported acute infections or vaccinations were included as donors. Every donor was a Caucasian adult residing in Nashville, Tennessee, USA. For unsorted samples, 90 million or so PBMCs were counted and genomic DNA was extracted with the QIAamp DNA Blood Mini kit. After blood collection by leukapheresis, PBMCs were isolated using Ficoll-Histopaque density gradient centrifugation and then cryopreserved in the vapor phase of liquid nitrogen. TCR CDR3 regions were amplified from genomic DNA by multiplex PCR using the deep immunoSEQ assay. For each cell subset, the extracted genomic DNA was distributed evenly across all wells of several immunoSEQ 96-well plates, and each plate served as one replicate. For unsorted PBMC, 300 ng of genomic DNA, equivalent to around 30,000 T cell genomes, went into each replicate PCR. Ten immunoSEQ deep assay plates were used to sequence unsorted PBMC genomic DNA. The purified libraries were quantified using a Qubit 3.0 fluorometer, sized with a Bioanalyzer 2100, and then quantified again using the KAPA Library Quantification kit. Every immunoSEQ 96-well plate was sequenced on a separate single-read 150-cycle Illumina NextSeq 550 flow cell. Processing in the source paper ran as follows. Because the immunoSEQ output included only junctional sequences and no quality scores, the filtering could not be the same as the filtering used for full-length reads. Sequences were annotated with PyIR, a Python wrapper for IgBLAST v1.9, and V/J genes and CDR3 were assigned using IMGT germline references. Any read was removed if the V/J assignment was weak (E-value above 1e-6), the CDR3 was missing, or the read contained stop codons, out-of-frame junctions, or ambiguous translated residues. V3J clonotypes were defined as sequences sharing the same inferred V gene, J gene, and CDR3 amino acid sequence. The percentage overlap between two repertoires was calculated by dividing the number of shared unique clonotypes by the size of the smaller repertoire. RTK rarefaction, the Chao1 estimator, and Recon v2.1 estimates of unobserved clonotypes were used to assess repertoire richness. The source is immuneACCESS, and TCRdb retained only in-frame sequences with V and J called. Part of the clones is not carried over; for the studies checked, unresolved V genes explain less than half of this, and the remainder is unexplained. V, J and clone size are those of that table, while D and trimming were read from the DNA. The sample records more than 400,000 clones, around 85% of which are singletons. 9.5% to 15% of the sample is held by the ten biggest clonotypes.

Input material: PBMCs. The clonotype originates from a middle-aged woman in good health. Some clones in this sample may be carry-over from other donors' samples.

The CDR3: CASSLFLAGTGELFF. The nucleotides are TGTGCCAGCAGTTTGTTTCTAGCGGGGACCGGGGAGCTGTTTTTT. Here the chain combines TRBV27 and TRBJ2-2; 9 central nucleotides agree with TRBD2. Ends trimmed: V by 3 bases, J by 5 bases; bases unmatched to a gene: 4. Reading the germline V gene (reference sequence) gives CDR1 MNHEY and CDR2 SMNVEV. The CDR3 starts with the cysteine, ends with the phenylalanine, and has 15 residues. The DNA shown is the 45-base CDR3, in frame from base 1.